This T cell receptor beta chain stems from a study of regulatory T cells in long-lasting Graves disease. Study-wide results and limits: Public clonotype sharing was higher in persistent than newly diagnosed patients. Repertoires from persistent disease leaned toward TRBV28, TRBJ1-2 and TRBJ2-5.

In germline, CDR1 is SNHLY, CDR2 FYNNEI. The CDR3 length is 16 residues. V lost 3 bases and J lost 1; bases outside the gene matches: 6. This clonotype was counted a few times. Antigen: not known. Noted time point: newly diagnosed GD, antithyroid drugs for less than 3 months. The TCR library was made from RNA extracted from PBMCs. CDR3 regions were amplified by Arm-PCR using iRepertoire HTBI primers to build TCR beta libraries. From the multiplex PCR reads, TCRdb called clonotypes with MiXCR, one entry per CDR3 protein. The table has hundreds of thousands of distinct CDR3 sequences, around 15% seen once. These data were likewise used in another study, on T cells in Graves' hyperthyroidism and ophthalmopathy. Per that paper: For the diagnoses, clinical symptoms, serum thyroxine and TRAb, thyroid ultrasound and orbital computed tomography were used. The HTBI set primed first-round TCR CDR3 RT-PCR.

The input for sequencing was peripheral blood mononuclear cells (PBMCs), taken at new diagnosis, from a patient treated with antithyroid drugs. The J gene is TRBJ2-1, the V gene TRBV2; 7 bases map to TRBD2. This TCR came from a woman aged 35 to 60 with Graves disease. The CDR3 nucleotides read TGTGCCAGCAGTGAGCTTGGGACTATTTCCTACAATGAGCAGTTCTTC. Protein: CASSELGTISYNEQFF.